A selection of T cell receptor beta chains follows, all from one sample in a study of T cells after yellow fever vaccination. MiXCR, applied by TCRdb to the 5' RACE reads, yields one record per CDR3 protein. The sample carries hundreds of thousands of distinct CDR3 sequences, 12% recorded once. Sequencing used PBMCs, obtained on the day of the yellow fever booster vaccination. All receptors come from a man aged 25 to 45 who received the YFV17D yellow fever vaccine. CDR3s include the opening cysteine and the closing phenylalanine or tryptophan. Fields, in order: clone size, D gene, J gene, V gene, CDR3 protein, CDR3 DNA. The D gene is left open where the match is weak. Some rows mark clone size as missing; the rest say once, few, many or name a class of expanded clone.

size: .; D: .; J: TRBJ2-3; V: TRBV7-2; CDR3: CASSPDGGAGAGDTQYF; DNA: TGTGCCAGCAGCCCCGACGGGGGCGCGGGAGCTGGAGATACGCAGTATTTT
size: .; D: TRBD2; J: TRBJ2-4; V: TRBV30; CDR3: CAWGGRALAKNIQYF; DNA: TGTGCCTGGGGCGGGAGGGCCCTAGCCAAAAACATTCAGTACTTC
size: many; D: .; J: TRBJ1-2; V: TRBV7-9; CDR3: CASSLEGNWDGYTF; DNA: TGTGCCAGCAGCTTAGAGGGTAACTGGGATGGCTACACCTTC
size: .; D: TRBD2; J: TRBJ2-1; V: TRBV5-1; CDR3: CASSMGLAIYNEQFF; DNA: TGCGCCAGCAGCATGGGACTAGCGATCTACAATGAGCAGTTCTTC
size: .; D: .; J: TRBJ2-3; V: TRBV7-2; CDR3: CASSLWRGTDTQYF; DNA: TGTGCCAGCAGTTTATGGAGAGGCACAGATACGCAGTATTTT
size: .; D: TRBD1; J: TRBJ1-1; V: TRBV12-3/TRBV12-4; CDR3: CASIMGQGAPMNTEAFF; DNA: TGTGCCAGCATCATGGGACAGGGAGCTCCCATGAACACTGAAGCTTTCTTT
size: many; D: .; J: TRBJ2-1; V: TRBV7-3; CDR3: CASSLNSANEQFF; DNA: TGTGCCAGCAGCTTAAATAGCGCCAATGAGCAGTTCTTC
size: few; D: .; J: TRBJ1-1; V: TRBV5-1; CDR3: CASSLVTGNTEAFF; DNA: TGCGCCAGCAGCTTGGTAACCGGTAACACTGAAGCTTTCTTT
size: few; D: TRBD1; J: TRBJ2-2; V: TRBV10-3; CDR3: CAISDRDRGATGELFF; DNA: TGTGCCATCAGTGACCGGGACAGGGGAGCAACCGGGGAGCTGTTTTTT
size: few; D: .; J: TRBJ2-3; V: TRBV30; CDR3: CAWSSPRTRNTDTQYF; DNA: TGTGCCTGGAGTTCCCCCCGGACCCGCAACACAGATACGCAGTATTTT
size: few; D: TRBD2; J: TRBJ2-5; V: TRBV5-5; CDR3: CASSQLAGAETQYF; DNA: TGTGCCAGCAGCCAACTAGCGGGAGCGGAGACCCAGTACTTC
size: few; D: .; J: TRBJ2-4; V: TRBV5-1; CDR3: CASSPHLRGIAKNIQYF; DNA: TGCGCCAGCAGCCCACACCTCCGGGGGATAGCCAAAAACATTCAGTACTTC
size: once; D: TRBD2; J: TRBJ2-3; V: TRBV28; CDR3: CASNLAASTDTQYF; DNA: TGTGCCAGCAATCTAGCGGCTAGCACAGATACGCAGTATTTT
size: .; D: .; J: TRBJ2-1; V: TRBV20-1; CDR3: CSGETLHWVNEQFF; DNA: TGCAGCGGGGAGACACTCCATTGGGTCAATGAGCAGTTCTTC
size: .; D: .; J: TRBJ1-3; V: TRBV4-3; CDR3: CASSQDMTSNTIYF; DNA: TGCGCCAGCAGCCAAGATATGACTTCCAACACCATATATTTT
size: .; D: TRBD1; J: TRBJ2-6; V: TRBV5-1; CDR3: CASSLGQGASSVRGANVLTF; DNA: TGCGCCAGCAGCCTGGGACAGGGGGCGAGCAGTGTCAGGGGGGCCAACGTCCTGACTTTC
size: few; D: .; J: TRBJ1-3; V: TRBV2; CDR3: CASSEEGRGNTIYF; DNA: TGTGCCAGCAGTGAGGAAGGCAGAGGAAACACCATATATTTT
size: .; D: TRBD1; J: TRBJ2-7; V: TRBV12-3/TRBV12-4; CDR3: CASSLGDRGVREQYF; DNA: TGTGCCAGCAGTTTAGGGGACAGAGGAGTTCGCGAGCAGTACTTC
size: .; D: TRBD1; J: TRBJ2-5; V: TRBV12-3/TRBV12-4; CDR3: CASSFARQGEETQYF; DNA: TGTGCCAGCAGTTTCGCCCGACAGGGAGAAGAGACCCAGTACTTC
size: .; D: .; J: TRBJ2-7; V: TRBV25-1; CDR3: CASSGARGQASYEQYF; DNA: TGTGCCAGCAGTGGAGCGCGGGGACAAGCCTCCTACGAGCAGTACTTC
size: .; D: .; J: TRBJ2-5; V: TRBV10-3; CDR3: CAISETQVQETQYF; DNA: TGTGCCATCAGTGAAACACAAGTCCAAGAGACCCAGTACTTC
size: few; D: .; J: TRBJ1-2; V: TRBV29-1; CDR3: CSVEGIRRSSGGYTF; DNA: TGCAGCGTTGAGGGGATCAGACGGTCTTCGGGTGGCTACACCTTC
size: few; D: .; J: TRBJ2-7; V: TRBV5-1; CDR3: CASSLAATNYEQYF; DNA: TGCGCCAGCAGCTTGGCCGCAACAAACTACGAGCAGTACTTC
size: .; D: .; J: TRBJ2-7; V: TRBV29-1; CDR3: CSVVRGYEQYF; DNA: TGCAGCGTAGTGAGGGGGTACGAGCAGTACTTC
size: .; D: .; J: TRBJ2-7; V: TRBV5-4; CDR3: CASSLFGDYEQYF; DNA: TGTGCCAGCAGCTTGTTTGGGGACTACGAGCAGTACTTC
size: few; D: .; J: TRBJ2-1; V: TRBV15; CDR3: CATSSKKVDEQFF; DNA: TGTGCCACCAGCAGCAAAAAGGTCGATGAGCAGTTCTTC
size: few; D: TRBD1; J: TRBJ1-5; V: TRBV30; CDR3: CAWDGQGDQPQHF; DNA: TGTGCCTGGGATGGACAGGGAGATCAGCCCCAGCATTTT
size: .; D: .; J: TRBJ1-5; V: TRBV6-1; CDR3: CATLRTGSNQPQHF; DNA: TGTGCCACCCTAAGGACGGGGAGCAATCAGCCCCAGCATTTT
size: .; D: TRBD2; J: TRBJ2-3; V: TRBV18; CDR3: CASSWTSETDTQYF; DNA: TGTGCCAGCTCATGGACTAGCGAGACAGATACGCAGTATTTT
size: .; D: .; J: TRBJ2-2; V: TRBV2; CDR3: CASSGPMGGNGELFF; DNA: TGTGCCAGCAGTGGCCCGATGGGGGGAAACGGGGAGCTGTTTTTT
size: .; D: .; J: TRBJ2-1; V: TRBV9; CDR3: CASSVGPSRRSYNEQFF; DNA: TGTGCCAGCAGCGTAGGGCCTAGCAGACGCTCCTACAATGAGCAGTTCTTC
size: .; D: .; J: TRBJ2-1; V: TRBV24-1; CDR3: CATSDGTSSYNEQFF; DNA: TGTGCCACCAGTGACGGTACGAGCTCCTACAATGAGCAGTTCTTC
size: .; D: .; J: TRBJ1-1; V: TRBV4-2; CDR3: CASSHRTEMNTEAFF; DNA: TGTGCCAGCAGCCACCGGACGGAGATGAACACTGAAGCTTTCTTT
size: .; D: TRBD2; J: TRBJ2-5; V: TRBV20-1; CDR3: CSAGHGGSGETQYF; DNA: TGCAGTGCTGGGCACGGCGGGAGTGGAGAGACCCAGTACTTC
size: few; D: .; J: TRBJ1-1; V: TRBV5-5; CDR3: CASSLGQKAFF; DNA: TGTGCCAGCAGCTTGGGTCAGAAAGCTTTCTTT
size: many; D: TRBD1; J: TRBJ2-7; V: TRBV29-1; CDR3: CSVSPGTGVYEQYF; DNA: TGCAGCGTTTCCCCCGGGACAGGGGTCTACGAGCAGTACTTC
size: .; D: TRBD2; J: TRBJ2-1; V: TRBV4-2; CDR3: CASSQDRGSGEQFF; DNA: TGTGCCAGCAGCCAAGATCGCGGGAGTGGGGAGCAGTTCTTC
size: few; D: TRBD1; J: TRBJ2-7; V: TRBV4-3; CDR3: CASSLTAGTGYHEQYF; DNA: TGCGCCAGCAGCCTTACCGCCGGGACAGGGTACCACGAGCAGTACTTC
size: few; D: .; J: TRBJ1-3; V: TRBV29-1; CDR3: CSVRDLAGNTIYF; DNA: TGCAGCGTCAGGGACTTAGCCGGAAACACCATATATTTT
size: .; D: .; J: TRBJ2-4; V: TRBV7-2; CDR3: CASSLAYGRENIQYF; DNA: TGTGCCAGCAGCTTAGCTTACGGGAGAGAGAACATTCAGTACTTC